Below, 32 T cell receptor beta chains from the same sample are listed, as sequenced in a study of T-cell memory formation after mild COVID-19. TCRdb re-derived calls from the 5' RACE reads in MiXCR, one entry per CDR3 protein. The top ten clones hold roughly 31% of a sample with roughly 110,000 distinct CDR3 sequences, approximately 17% of them seen once. Sequenced sample: PBMCs or a T cell subset sorted from them (not recorded which). The origin of the receptors is an adult woman who had mild COVID-19 (a few samples of this study predate the infection). Cell type and time point are not known.

V is TRBV11-3 and J is TRBJ1-1, with TRBD1 matching over 7 bases. V was clipped by 5 bases and J by 2 bases; unmatched bases: 11. The CDR3 is made up of 16 amino acids. The germline gives CDR1 SGHNT, CDR2 YENEEA. The CDR3 is CASSPRAGTANTEAFF. In DNA, the CDR3 is TGTGCCAGCAGCCCACGAGCCGGGACAGCCAACACTGAAGCTTTCTTT.

This clonotype was picked up a small number of times. CDR3 amino acids: CASRQQPSYNEQFF. For the CDR3, the DNA is TGTGCCAGCAGGCAGCAGCCCTCCTACAATGAGCAGTTCTTC. The chain combines TRBV7-8 with TRBJ2-1; D gene uncertain. The V gene's germline CDR1 is SGHVS and CDR2 FQNEAQ. Trimming stripped 6 bases from V and 0 bases from J, with 9 bases between. This CDR3 is built from 14 residues.

In its sample, this clonotype was seen many times. V is TRBV7-9 and J is TRBJ2-1, with D possibly being TRBD2 (5 bases). This CDR3 region has 11 residues. Germline V gene lookup returns CDR1 SEHNR and CDR2 FQNEAQ (reference sequence). The V gene lost 5 bases and the J gene lost 9 bases, with 8 bases spanning the gap. CDR3: CASSLEGEQFF. In DNA, the CDR3 is TGTGCCAGCAGCCTAGAGGGTGAGCAGTTCTTC.

This clonotype was counted between two and nine times. The rearrangement links TRBV7-8 to TRBJ2-5, with a weak D call TRBD2 (6 bases). Germline CDR1 and CDR2: SGHVS and FQNEAQ. V lost 7 bases and J 5 bases, leaving 14 bases between the germline ends. This CDR3 contains 13 residues. Here the CDR3 DNA reads TGTGCCAGCACTGTCGGAGGGAAGGAGACCCAGTACTTC. Its translation: CASTVGGKETQYF. The variable domain in full, with the rest retrieved from reference TRBV7-8 and TRBJ2-5, is GAGVSQSPRYKVAKRGQDVALRCDPISGHVSLFWYQQALGQGPEFLTYFQNEAQLDKSGLPSDRFFAERPEGSVSTLKIQRTQQEDSAVYLCASTVGGKETQYFGPGTRLLVL.

The chain joins TRBV20-1 to TRBJ2-1; possible D gene TRBD2, 5 bases. Between the trimmed V and J ends, which lost 1 base and 0 bases, there was a span of 13 bases. CDR3 length: 16 amino acids. Germline V gene sequence: CDR1 DFQATT, CDR2 SNEGSKA (reference sequence). The CDR3 region has the DNA TGCAGTGCTAGAGGCGACTACATAATCTCCTACAATGAGCAGTTCTTC. This sequence encodes CSARGDYIISYNEQFF.

This clonotype was seen at least ten times. An end of the junction does not agree with germline; a read error may underlie this. CDR3 nucleotide sequence: TGCAGCGTTGAATGGTGGGACCGCTCACTAGACTTC. Its protein is CSVEWWDRSLDF. The chain employs TRBV29-1 and TRBJ2-4; D may be TRBD1 or TRBD2 (5 bases each). The V gene's germline CDR1 is SQVTM and CDR2 ANQGSEA. There are 12 residues in the CDR3.

This clonotype was seen a handful of times. This CDR3 reads CASSTWRDLYEQYF. Written as DNA, the CDR3 is TGTGCCAGCAGTACTTGGCGGGACCTGTACGAGCAGTACTTC. The chain recombines TRBV12-3 or TRBV12-4 with TRBJ2-7, with a possible D match to TRBD2 (6 bases). The CDR3 spans 14 residues. V was shortened by 5 bases and J by 4 bases, with 15 bases between the two germline ends.

This clonotype was counted ten times or more. The chain uses TRBV20-1 and TRBJ2-1, with D perhaps being TRBD1 or TRBD2 (5 bases each). The CDR3 consists of 15 residues. CDR1 is DFQATT, CDR2 SNEGSKA, per germline (reference sequence). V lost 3 bases and J lost 5, with 17 bases in between. The CDR3 is CSASLGAGLNNEQFF. The CDR3 DNA reads as TGCAGTGCTAGTCTTGGGGCAGGACTTAACAATGAGCAGTTCTTC.

The J gene is TRBJ2-7, the V gene TRBV4-2; the D gene could be TRBD1 or TRBD2 (5 bases each). The CDR3 contains 14 residues. Trimming shortened V by 2 bases and J by 2 bases, and 10 bases separated the two germline ends. Germline CDR1 LGHNA, CDR2 YNFKEQ. Here the CDR3 reads CASSQWDGPYEQYF. DNA of the CDR3: TGTGCCAGCAGCCAATGGGACGGGCCCTACGAGCAGTACTTC.

The J gene is TRBJ2-3, the V gene TRBV4-1; perhaps TRBD2 as D (6 bases). This CDR3 is 15 amino acids long. The V end lost 5 bases, the J end lost 1 base, and 13 bases lay between the germline ends. Looked up from germline, CDR1 is MGHRA and CDR2 is YSYEKL. This CDR3 is CASSGGVQGTDTQYF. CDR3 coding DNA: TGCGCCAGCAGCGGCGGGGTTCAGGGCACAGATACGCAGTATTTT.

This clonotype was detected many times. The V call is TRBV7-6, the J call TRBJ2-1; D possibly matches TRBD1 or TRBD2 (5 bases each). V was clipped by 6 bases and J by 9 bases, with 21 bases between them. Germline V gives CDR1 SGHVS, CDR2 FNYEAQ. The CDR3 has 15 residues. CDR3 DNA sequence: TGTGCCAGCAGTACCCCGGGACCGCTCGCGGGTGAGCAGTTCTTC. Translated: CASSTPGPLAGEQFF. Based on the CDR3 plus reference TRBV7-6 and TRBJ2-1, the full variable domain is GAGVSQSPRYKVTKRGQDVALRCDPISGHVSLYWYRQALGQGPEFLTYFNYEAQQDKSGLPNDRFSAERPEGSISTLTIQRTEQRDSAMYRCASSTPGPLAGEQFFGPGTRLTVL.

The chain links TRBV12-3 or TRBV12-4 to TRBJ1-5; a possible D gene is TRBD1 (5 bases). The V end lost 6 bases, the J end lost 6 bases, and 12 bases lay between the germline ends. The CDR3 is made up of 13 amino acids. The CDR3 loop is CASREGTSQPQHF. The CDR3 coding sequence is TGTGCCAGCAGAGAAGGGACGTCTCAGCCCCAGCATTTT.

V is TRBV12-3 or TRBV12-4 and J is TRBJ2-1, with D possibly being TRBD1 (6 bases). V was clipped by 2 bases and J by 3 bases, with 8 bases between them. CDR3 size: 14 residues. CDR3 amino acids: CASSLSTGYNEQFF. The CDR3 DNA follows: TGTGCCAGCAGTTTATCGACAGGCTACAATGAGCAGTTCTTC.

This clonotype was found a few times. The V call is TRBV3-1, the J call TRBJ2-5; D is unclear. The CDR3 runs to 14 residues. Germline V gene sequence: CDR1 LGHDT, CDR2 YNNKEL (reference sequence). V lost 1 base, J lost 1 base, and 7 bases lay in between. This chain's CDR3 is CASSQARTQETQYF. CDR3 DNA: TGTGCCAGCAGCCAAGCTCGGACCCAAGAGACCCAGTACTTC.

The chain combines TRBV9 with TRBJ1-1, with D tentatively TRBD1 (6 bases). V lost 0 bases and J 3 bases, leaving 9 bases between the germline ends. The CDR3 is 14 residues long. Germline CDR1 and CDR2: SGDLS and YYNGEE. DNA for the CDR3: TGTGCCAGCAGCGTAGACAGGGCCGACACTGAAGCTTTCTTT. Residues: CASSVDRADTEAFF.

V is TRBV4-1 and J is TRBJ2-7, with a tentative D call TRBD2 (5 bases). Germline V lookup: CDR1 MGHRA, CDR2 YSYEKL. V dropped 4 bases and J dropped 0 bases, with 16 bases sitting between them. The CDR3 runs to 16 residues. The CDR3 here is CASSLALGGYSYEQYF. The CDR3 DNA is TGCGCCAGCAGCCTCGCCCTCGGAGGATACTCCTACGAGCAGTACTTC.

The J gene is TRBJ2-1, the V gene TRBV9, with D unresolved. Trimming stripped 4 bases from V and 5 bases from J, with 4 bases between. The CDR3 is made up of 11 amino acids. Germline CDR1 and CDR2: SGDLS and YYNGEE. CDR3: CASSPDNEQFF. In DNA, the CDR3 is TGTGCCAGCAGCCCCGACAATGAGCAGTTCTTC.

This rearrangement joins TRBV19 to TRBJ2-3; 9 nucleotides align to TRBD1. The CDR3 contains 16 residues. V trimming: 4 bases; J trimming: 1 base; junction bases outside the gene matches: 6. Looked up from germline, CDR1 is LNHDA and CDR2 is SQIVND (reference sequence). The CDR3 DNA reads TGTGCCAGTAGTACGGGGACAGGGATTGGCACAGATACGCAGTATTTT. Residues: CASSTGTGIGTDTQYF.

The V and J genes are TRBV15 and TRBJ2-3, with D unclear. Germline V gene data show CDR1 as LNHNV and CDR2 as YYDKDF (reference sequence). The CDR3 extends over 14 amino acids. Trimming left V 5 bases short and J 2 bases short, with 11 bases between. CDR3 bases: TGTGCCACCAGCGGAACAGTCAACACAGATACGCAGTATTTT. It specifies CATSGTVNTDTQYF.

This rearrangement joins TRBV6-4 to TRBJ1-1; D uncertain. Between the trimmed V and J ends, which lost 3 bases and 2 bases, there was a span of 10 bases. The germline V gene encodes CDR1 MRHNA and CDR2 SNTAGT. This CDR3 is built from 14 residues. CDR3 in DNA: TGTGCCAGCAGTGAATCTGTCGCTAACACTGAAGCTTTCTTT. Encoded protein: CASSESVANTEAFF.

This clonotype occurred a few times. This sequence joins TRBV5-6 and TRBJ1-1; the D gene is possibly TRBD1 (5 bases). Germline CDR1 reads SGHDT; CDR2 reads YYEEEE. V was clipped by 4 bases and J by 5 bases, with 18 bases between them. The length of the CDR3 is 15 residues. The CDR3 is CASSGAKFADTEAFF. Here the CDR3 DNA reads TGTGCCAGCAGCGGGGCGAAATTCGCGGATACTGAAGCTTTCTTT.

This clonotype was seen a few times. The V gene is TRBV7-9, the J gene TRBJ2-3; D could derive from TRBD1 or TRBD2 (6 bases each). The germline CDR1 and CDR2 sequences are SEHNR and FQNEAQ (reference sequence). The CDR3 is made up of 18 amino acids. V was cut by 4 bases and J by 2 bases, with 22 bases left in between. CDR3 DNA: TGTGCCAGCAGCTCAGCCACCTACCCGGGGGCCGTCACAGATACGCAGTATTTT. Amino acid sequence: CASSSATYPGAVTDTQYF.

The gene calls are TRBV7-9 and TRBJ2-3, with unresolved D. Germline V gives CDR1 SEHNR, CDR2 FQNEAQ (reference sequence). The V and J ends lost 5 bases and 1 base respectively, with 13 bases between them. The CDR3 is 15 residues long. The CDR3 nucleotides are TGTGCCAGCAGCATCCCGGTGGGCGGCACAGATACGCAGTATTTT. Translated, it gives CASSIPVGGTDTQYF.

The chain carries TRBV20-1 and TRBJ1-2, with D hard to call. V was pared by 0 bases and J by 4 bases, with 21 bases between. Germline V gives CDR1 DFQATT, CDR2 SNEGSKA (reference sequence). The CDR3 runs 17 residues. As DNA, the CDR3 is TGCAGTGCTAGAGATGAAGCTGGGAGGGTAAACCTCTATGGCTACACCTTC. Translation: CSARDEAGRVNLYGYTF.

This clonotype was recorded a few times. J is TRBJ2-6 and V is TRBV6-2 or TRBV6-3, with D possibly TRBD2 on 6 matching bases. V dropped 0 bases and J dropped 4 bases, with 22 bases sitting between them. The germline V gene encodes CDR1 MNHEY and CDR2 SVGEGT. The CDR3 length is 20 residues. The CDR3 region is CASSYSISVDYESGANVLTF. As DNA, the CDR3 is TGTGCCAGCAGTTACTCGATCTCTGTGGACTACGAATCCGGGGCCAACGTCCTGACTTTC.

This chain uses TRBV25-1 with TRBJ2-1; 13 bases match TRBD2. The CDR3 sequence is 20 residues long. Germline CDR1 MGHDK, CDR2 SYGVNS. With V trimmed by 5 bases and J by 0 bases, 13 bases remained unmatched. The CDR3 protein is CASSSPRLAGGGGSYNEQFF. In DNA, the CDR3 is TGTGCCAGCAGTTCTCCCCGACTAGCGGGAGGAGGGGGCTCCTACAATGAGCAGTTCTTC.

This clonotype was detected a few times. The V and J genes are TRBV7-3 and TRBJ2-1; a possible D gene is TRBD2 (6 bases). Germline CDR1 reads SGHTA; CDR2 reads FQGTGA. The CDR3 is 15 amino acids. V gave up 2 bases and J gave up 9 bases, with 17 bases separating them. The CDR3 is CASSLAGHGGGEQFF. In nucleotides, the CDR3 is TGTGCCAGCAGCTTAGCGGGGCACGGTGGGGGTGAGCAGTTCTTC. The variable domain in full, completed from reference TRBV7-3 and TRBJ2-1, reads GAGVSQTPSNKVTEKGKYVELRCDPISGHTALYWYRQSLGQGPEFLIYFQGTGAADDSGLPNDRFFAVRPEGSVSTLKIQRTERGDSAVYLCASSLAGHGGGEQFFGPGTRLTVL.

This clonotype turned up a few times. The chain has TRBV11-2 and TRBJ1-5; tentative D call: TRBD1 (5 bases). Germline CDR1 reads SGHAT; CDR2 reads FQNNGV. V was trimmed by 1 base and J by 7 bases, leaving 11 bases between them. The CDR3 totals 14 residues. CDR3: CASSLGGFEQPQHF. The CDR3 DNA reads as TGTGCCAGCAGCTTAGGGGGGTTTGAACAGCCCCAGCATTTT. The full variable domain, in which reference TRBV11-2 and TRBJ1-5 provide the parts outside the CDR3, is EAGVAQSPRYKIIEKRQSVAFWCNPISGHATLYWYQQILGQGPKLLIQFQNNGVVDDSQLPKDRFSAERLKGVDSTLKIQPAKLEDSAVYLCASSLGGFEQPQHFGDGTRLSIL.

A few counts support this clonotype. The rearrangement links TRBV7-6 to TRBJ2-2; 9 bases align to TRBD1. Unmatched junction bases numbered 10, after V lost 5 bases and J lost 3 bases. The CDR3 has 17 amino acids. In germline, CDR1 is SGHVS, CDR2 FNYEAQ. CDR3 DNA: TGTGCCAGCAGCACTCTACCGGGACAGGGAGACACCGGGGAGCTGTTTTTT. Its translation: CASSTLPGQGDTGELFF.

The gene calls are TRBV24-1 and TRBJ2-2; D perhaps matches TRBD1 (6 bases). Trimming cost V 0 bases and J 2 bases, with 9 bases left between them. This CDR3 comprises 16 residues. The germline V gene has CDR1 KGHDR and CDR2 SFDVKD. The CDR3 nucleotides read TGTGCCACCAGTGATTTGAAGACAGGAAACACCGGGGAGCTGTTTTTT. Its translation is CATSDLKTGNTGELFF.

The rearrangement links TRBV7-8 to TRBJ2-5, with 7 bases lining up with TRBD2. With 4 bases clipped from V and 1 base from J, the junction kept 12 bases outside the gene matches. Germline-derived CDR1 and CDR2 are SGHVS and FQNEAQ. The CDR3 has 17 residues. The CDR3 nucleotides are TGTGCCAGCAGCTCCTTCTCCGGGACTATAGTCCAAGAGACCCAGTACTTC. Translating gives CASSSFSGTIVQETQYF. Variable domain in full (rest from reference TRBV7-8 and TRBJ2-5): GAGVSQSPRYKVAKRGQDVALRCDPISGHVSLFWYQQALGQGPEFLTYFQNEAQLDKSGLPSDRFFAERPEGSVSTLKIQRTQQEDSAVYLCASSSFSGTIVQETQYFGPGTRLLVL.

This clonotype was detected only a few times. CDR3 loop: CAISELDSGPGELFF. The DNA of the CDR3 is TGTGCCATCAGTGAGTTGGACAGTGGACCCGGGGAGCTGTTTTTT. The V call is TRBV10-3, the J call TRBJ2-2; a possible D gene is TRBD1 (6 bases). The germline gives CDR1 ENHRY, CDR2 SYGVKD. V lost 1 base and J lost 6, with 12 bases in between. The CDR3 is 15 residues long.